This TCR beta chain comes out of a study of memory CD4+ T cells and cytomegalovirus serostatus. On this clone itself: Its specificity is not known.

The study, taken as a whole, reports: CD4+ memory repertoires contained about two fifths of the roughly 160 reported CMV TCRbeta sequences.

With V trimmed by 6 bases and J by 4 bases, 11 bases remained unmatched. This CDR3 is built from 16 residues. Germline CDR1 and CDR2: MNHNY and SVGAGI (reference sequence). Method: immunoSEQ multiplex PCR; TCRdb's copy keeps in-frame clones and lacks some. The sample consists of tens of thousands of clones, over 70% of them appearing once. The sort gate was single viable CD3+CD4+CD8-CD45RO+ cells for memory CD4+ T cells. This rearrangement joins TRBV6-6 to TRBJ2-3; 9 bases match TRBD2. The receptor was isolated from an adult in good health and CMV-seronegative. The sample taken for sequencing was memory CD4+ T cells from blood. CDR3 DNA: TGTGCCAGCAGCCGGACTAGCGACCCGGGGGCAGATACGCAGTATTTT. Translated: CASSRTSDPGADTQYF.